Each of the 11 T cell receptor beta chains below was sequenced from the same sample in a study of cytomegalovirus exposure and HLA in healthy donors. The PCR made use of 60 Vbeta and 13 Jbeta primers. The protocol was immunoSEQ multiplex PCR, while the TCRdb copy is restricted to in-frame clones and leaves out a portion. The data show roughly 140,000 clones, over 80% seen once. The sequencing input was PBMCs. The receptor set was obtained from a male donor in good health and CMV-seronegative.

CDR3 nucleotide sequence: TGTGCCAGCAGTCCCACTTCTGGTCAGGCTTACGAGCAGTACTTC. Amino acids: CASSPTSGQAYEQYF. The genes are TRBV6-6 and TRBJ2-7; no definite D call. Germline CDR1 is MNHNY and CDR2 is SVGAGI (reference sequence). There are 15 residues in the CDR3. Between the trimmed V and J ends, which lost 5 bases and 4 bases, there was a span of 18 bases.

This clone was recorded once. An end of the junction does not agree with germline; a read error may underlie this. The chain recombines TRBV7-2 with TRBJ2-3, with 12 bases identical to TRBD2. CDR1 is SGHTA and CDR2 is FQGNSA in the germline V gene. The CDR3 spans 16 residues. CDR3 region: CASSLAGGQRTDTQYF. Here the CDR3 DNA reads TGTGCCAGCAGCCTAGCGGGAGGGCAACGCACAGATACGCAGTATTTT.

V usage is TRBV11-2 and J usage is TRBJ2-3; the match to TRBD2 covers 9 bases. After removal of 5 bases from V and 6 bases from J, the junction contained 12 bases not matched to a gene. The germline gives CDR1 SGHAT, CDR2 FQNNGV. This CDR3 has 16 residues. CDR3 DNA: TGTGCCAGCAGCGACAAGGGGCGGGAGGGCCTTGATACGCAGTATTTT. This translates into CASSDKGREGLDTQYF.

This clone was observed a handful of times. The chain has TRBV5-6 and TRBJ1-1; D unclear. Germline CDR1 SGHDT, CDR2 YYEEEE. CDR3 length equals 16 residues. Trimming stripped 0 bases from V and 4 bases from J, with 16 bases between. For the CDR3, the DNA is TGTGCCAGCAGCTTGGAGATTATTTCCTCGGGCACTGAAGCTTTCTTT. It is translated as CASSLEIISSGTEAFF.

This clone is a singleton in its sample. The chain carries TRBV11-2 and TRBJ1-3, with D possibly TRBD1 on 5 matching bases. Germline V lookup: CDR1 SGHAT, CDR2 FQNNGV. Trimming pared 1 base from V and 2 bases from J, leaving 12 bases between. CDR3 length: 16 amino acids. In DNA, the CDR3 is TGTGCCAGCAGCTTAGTAGGCAGGGCAGCTGGAAACACCATATATTTT. Protein sequence: CASSLVGRAAGNTIYF.

This chain connects TRBV18 to TRBJ2-2; possibly TRBD2 for D (6 bases). Germline lookup yields CDR1 KGHSH and CDR2 LQKENI. The V gene lost 8 bases and the J gene lost 4 bases, with 14 bases spanning the gap. The CDR3 has 14 residues. CDR3 nucleotide sequence: TGTGCCAGCGCGCTCGTTAGCGGCACCGGGGAGCTGTTTTTT. This encodes CASALVSGTGELFF.

The table lists this clone with a few counts. Other nucleotide sequences in the sample specify the same CDR3. V is TRBV7-2 and J is TRBJ2-5; D remains unclear. Trimming removed 0 bases at V and 2 bases at J, with 7 bases between. The length of the CDR3 is 14 residues. CDR1 and CDR2 from the germline V gene are SGHTA and FQGNSA. The CDR3, as DNA: TGTGCCAGCAGCTTAGCGGGCAGGCAAGAGACCCAGTACTTC. As protein: CASSLAGRQETQYF. Combining the CDR3 with reference TRBV7-2 and TRBJ2-5 gives the whole variable domain GAGVSQSPSNKVTEKGKDVELRCDPISGHTALYWYRQSLGQGLEFLIYFQGNSAPDKSGLPSDRFSAERTGGSVSTLTIQRTQQEDSAVYLCASSLAGRQETQYFGPGTRLLVL.

This chain joins TRBV11-1 and TRBJ2-5; TRBD2 matches at 13 bases. V lost 6 bases to trimming and J lost 5 bases; unmatched junction nucleotides: 3. CDR1 is SGHAT and CDR2 is FQDESV in the germline V gene (reference sequence). This CDR3 is 14 amino acids long. The CDR3 DNA reads TGTGCCAGCAGTTGGACTAGCGGGAGCGAGACCCAGTACTTC. Its translation: CASSWTSGSETQYF.

This clone turned up a few times. The V call is TRBV14, the J call TRBJ2-2; no definite D call. The CDR3 spans 12 residues. In germline, CDR1 is SGHDN, CDR2 FVKESK. With 4 bases removed from V and 8 bases from J, the gap between germline ends came to 8 bases. Here the CDR3 reads CASSPLNGELFF. CDR3 DNA: TGTGCCAGCAGCCCACTAAATGGGGAGCTGTTTTTT.

The chain joins TRBV5-1 to TRBJ2-3; 9 positions agree with TRBD2. V lost 2 bases and J lost 2; bases outside the gene matches: 6. The CDR3 has 16 residues. Germline V gene lookup returns CDR1 SGHRS and CDR2 YFSETQ. Here the CDR3 DNA reads TGCGCCAGCAGCTTAGGGCTAGCGGGGCTCACAGATACGCAGTATTTT. Its protein is CASSLGLAGLTDTQYF.

This clone occurred a few times. One end of the junction fails to match germline, which may point to a read error. The chain carries TRBV4-3 and TRBJ2-7; no firm D call. The CDR3 consists of 9 residues. Germline V CDR1 and CDR2: LGHNA, YSLEER. In DNA form, the CDR3 reads TGCGCCAGCAGCCAAGTTGGGCATTTC. Amino acids: CASSQVGHF.